Following are 15 T cell receptor beta chains from one sample sequenced in a study of blood T cell repertoires in COVID-19. Generated by immunoSEQ multiplex PCR, the TCRdb table keeps only in-frame clones and is missing some. The data contain around 160,000 clones, about 86% of them singletons. Sequencing used peripheral blood. The receptors derive from a woman of 80 years or more with acute or convalescent COVID-19.

The rearrangement joins TRBV29-1 to TRBJ1-2; 8 nucleotides match TRBD1. The length of the CDR3 is 16 residues. Germline V CDR1 and CDR2: SQVTM, ANQGSEA. With 0 bases clipped from V and 2 bases from J, the junction kept 8 bases outside the gene matches. CDR3 in DNA: TGCAGCGTTGAAGAGTACAGGGGGTTTTTAAACTATGGCTACACCTTC. Translating gives CSVEEYRGFLNYGYTF.

On this clone: The same CDR3 is also encoded by other DNA sequences in this sample. The V call is TRBV18, the J call TRBJ2-3, with D unclear. V gave up 3 bases and J gave up 1 base, with 5 bases separating them. The CDR3 extends over 13 amino acids. Germline loops: CDR1 KGHSH, CDR2 LQKENI. The CDR3 loop is CASSPSRTDTQYF. The CDR3, as DNA: TGTGCCAGCTCACCCTCCCGCACAGATACGCAGTATTTT.

The chain couples TRBV6-1 to TRBJ2-7, with D hard to call. Germline V gene data show CDR1 as MNHNS and CDR2 as SASEGT. Trimming removed 5 bases from V and 3 bases from J, with 14 bases in between. The CDR3 consists of 14 residues. As DNA, the CDR3 is TGTGCCAGCAGTTATTCTGGCACAAGCTACGAGCAGTACTTC. Residues: CASSYSGTSYEQYF.

The rearrangement uses TRBV9 and TRBJ2-3; 11 positions agree with TRBD2. The CDR3 extends over 16 amino acids. From germline, CDR1 is SGDLS and CDR2 YYNGEE. V dropped 2 bases and J dropped 1; count of bases not matched to a gene: 3. For the CDR3, the DNA is TGTGCCAGCAGCGTCCAACTAGCGGGAGGCACAGATACGCAGTATTTT. This encodes CASSVQLAGGTDTQYF.

The chain is built from TRBV28 and TRBJ1-3; possibly TRBD1 for D (5 bases). Trimming removed 1 base from V and 0 bases from J, with 16 bases in between. Germline CDR1 is MDHEN and CDR2 is SYDVKM. The CDR3 length is 18 residues. The CDR3 protein is CASSLFARESYSGNTIYF. The CDR3, as DNA: TGTGCCAGCAGTTTATTTGCCAGGGAATCTTACTCTGGAAACACCATATATTTT.

V and J are TRBV19 and TRBJ1-1; 8 nucleotides match TRBD1. The V segment lost 5 bases and the J segment 4 bases; nucleotides outside the gene matches: 6. Germline assignment: CDR1 LNHDA and CDR2 SQIVND (reference sequence). The CDR3 totals 14 residues. CDR3 region: CASSLQGGGTEAFF. CDR3 sequence (DNA): TGTGCCAGTAGTTTACAGGGGGGGGGCACTGAAGCTTTCTTT.

The chain recombines TRBV7-2 with TRBJ1-5, with D possibly matching TRBD1 (6 bases). CDR1 SGHTA and CDR2 FQGNSA come from the germline V gene. This CDR3 has 14 residues. V was cut by 5 bases and J by 6 bases, with 14 bases left in between. The CDR3 spells CASSPRQASQPQHF. CDR3 in DNA: TGTGCCAGCAGCCCAAGACAGGCCAGTCAGCCCCAGCATTTT. The variable domain in full, completed from reference TRBV7-2 and TRBJ1-5, reads GAGVSQSPSNKVTEKGKDVELRCDPISGHTALYWYRQSLGQGLEFLIYFQGNSAPDKSGLPSDRFSAERTGGSVSTLTIQRTQQEDSAVYLCASSPRQASQPQHFGDGTRLSIL.

In this sample, this clone is medium-sized. The chain recombines TRBV10-3 with TRBJ1-1; D remains ambiguous. The V end was cut by 2 bases, the J end by 11 bases, with 12 bases between. This CDR3 comprises 12 residues. Per the germline V gene, CDR1 is ENHRY and CDR2 is SYGVKD. The CDR3 nucleotides are TGTGCCATCAGTGAGGGGGAGGTCGGGGCTTTCTTT. Residues: CAISEGEVGAFF.

V gene TRBV19 combines with J gene TRBJ1-2, with D perhaps TRBD1 (6 bases). This CDR3 spans 13 amino acids. Germline-derived CDR1 and CDR2 are LNHDA and SQIVND (reference sequence). Trimming took off 7 bases at V and 4 bases at J, with 13 bases between the two ends. DNA for the CDR3: TGTGCCAGTAACAGGGTTTTCGGCTATGGCTACACCTTC. Translation: CASNRVFGYGYTF.

This clone was observed a single time. J is TRBJ1-5 and V is TRBV28; TRBD1 is a possible D gene (6 bases). Germline V CDR1 and CDR2: MDHEN, SYDVKM. Trimming removed 4 bases at V and 4 bases at J, with 17 bases between. CDR3 size: 16 residues. Here the CDR3 DNA reads TGTGCCAGCAGTTCCTACTCCCAGGGGATAAATCAGCCCCAGCATTTT. Its protein is CASSSYSQGINQPQHF.

The DNA for the CDR3 is TGTGCCAGCAGCCCATCAGGGACAAGCTCTGGAAACACCATATATTTT. Translating it yields CASSPSGTSSGNTIYF. The chain has TRBV7-2 and TRBJ1-3; TRBD1 is a possible D gene (6 bases). CDR3 length: 16 amino acids. Between the trimmed V and J ends, which lost 5 bases and 0 bases, there was a span of 14 bases. Germline V CDR1 and CDR2: SGHTA, FQGNSA.

The rearrangement joins TRBV28 to TRBJ1-1; no definite D call. Trimming removed 3 bases from V and 1 base from J, with 3 bases in between. The CDR3 covers 12 residues. Germline assignment: CDR1 MDHEN and CDR2 SYDVKM. The CDR3 loop is CASSLRNTEAFF. DNA for the CDR3: TGTGCCAGCAGTTTGAGGAACACTGAAGCTTTCTTT.

The rearrangement links TRBV6-2 or TRBV6-3 to TRBJ1-2, with 8 positions matching TRBD1. V lost 2 bases, J lost 4 bases, and 6 bases stayed unmatched. The CDR3 runs 15 residues. Germline loops: CDR1 MNHEY, CDR2 SVGEGT. The CDR3 here is CASSYQTGDFYGYTF. CDR3 DNA sequence: TGTGCCAGCAGTTACCAGACAGGGGACTTCTATGGCTACACCTTC.

The rearrangement links TRBV2 to TRBJ2-1; 13 bases agree with TRBD2. This CDR3 spans 16 amino acids. V lost 6 bases and J lost 4; bases outside the gene matches: 6. The germline V gene encodes CDR1 SNHLY and CDR2 FYNNEI. CDR3 loop: CASSDRLAGGYNEQFF. The DNA of the CDR3 is TGTGCCAGCAGCGATAGACTAGCGGGGGGATACAATGAGCAGTTCTTC.

CDR3 protein: CASSQGRVSGETQYF. For the CDR3, the DNA is TGTGCCAGCAGCCAAGGGAGGGTGTCTGGGGAGACCCAGTACTTC. J is TRBJ2-5 and V is TRBV3-1 (or the pseudogene TRBV3-2); D perhaps matches TRBD2 (6 bases). This CDR3 contains 15 residues. From germline, CDR1 is LGHDT and CDR2 YNNKEL (reference sequence). V lost 1 base and J 5 bases, leaving 14 bases between the germline ends.